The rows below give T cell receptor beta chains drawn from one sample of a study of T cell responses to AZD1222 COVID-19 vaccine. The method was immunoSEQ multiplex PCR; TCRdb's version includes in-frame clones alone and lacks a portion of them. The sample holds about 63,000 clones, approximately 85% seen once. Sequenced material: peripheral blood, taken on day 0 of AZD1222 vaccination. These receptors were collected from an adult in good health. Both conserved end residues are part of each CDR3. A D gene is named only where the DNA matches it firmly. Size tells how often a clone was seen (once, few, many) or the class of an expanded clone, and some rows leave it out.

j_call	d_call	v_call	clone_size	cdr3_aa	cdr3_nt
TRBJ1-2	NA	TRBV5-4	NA	CASSLSGTYGYTF	TGTGCCAGCAGCTTGTCCGGGACCTATGGCTACACCTTC
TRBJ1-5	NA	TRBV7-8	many	CASSLVGQPQHF	TGTGCCAGCAGCTTAGTCGGTCAGCCCCAGCATTTT
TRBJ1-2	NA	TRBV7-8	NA	CASSLAVNTNYGYTF	TGTGCCAGCAGCTTAGCGGTCAATACTAACTATGGCTACACCTTC
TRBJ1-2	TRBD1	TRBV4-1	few	CASSQVQGTGGNGYTF	TGCGCCAGCAGCCAAGTTCAGGGGACAGGGGGCAATGGCTACACCTTC
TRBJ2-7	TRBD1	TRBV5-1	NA	CASSAAGTVYSYEQYF	TGCGCCAGCAGCGCCGCCGGGACAGTCTACTCCTACGAGCAGTACTTC
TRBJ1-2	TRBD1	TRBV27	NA	CASRVGLGQGNYGYTF	TGTGCCAGCAGGGTAGGGCTTGGACAGGGAAACTATGGCTACACCTTC
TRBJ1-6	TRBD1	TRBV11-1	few	CASSPTWTGRGALHF	TGTGCCAGCAGCCCTACCTGGACAGGGAGAGGAGCCCTCCACTTT
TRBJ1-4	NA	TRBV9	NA	CASSFDWERAKLFF	TGTGCCAGCAGCTTTGACTGGGAAAGAGCGAAACTGTTTTTT
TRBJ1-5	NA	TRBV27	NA	CASSFSTYRDTGHPQHF	TGTGCCAGCAGTTTTTCCACCTACCGGGACACCGGACATCCCCAGCATTTT
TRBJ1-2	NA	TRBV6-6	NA	CASSYSDRIYGYTF	TGTGCCAGCAGTTACTCGGACAGAATCTATGGCTACACCTTC
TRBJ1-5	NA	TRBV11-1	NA	CASSLRGGNQPQHF	TGTGCCAGCAGCTTGAGAGGGGGCAATCAGCCCCAGCATTTT
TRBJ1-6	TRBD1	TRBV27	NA	CASTHRTGPTSYNSPLHF	TGTGCCAGCACCCATAGGACAGGGCCGACGTCCTATAATTCACCCCTCCACTTT
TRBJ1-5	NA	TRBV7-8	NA	CASGLAVAGGVSNQPQHF	TGTGCCAGCGGCTTAGCGGTAGCGGGGGGAGTAAGCAATCAGCCCCAGCATTTT
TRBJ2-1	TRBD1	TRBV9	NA	CASSAGTGTNEQFF	TGTGCCAGCAGCGCGGGGACAGGGACCAATGAGCAGTTCTTC
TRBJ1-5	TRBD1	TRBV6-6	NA	CASSSTGPNQPQHF	TGTGCCAGCAGTTCGACAGGGCCCAATCAGCCCCAGCATTTT
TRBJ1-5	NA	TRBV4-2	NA	CASSQDSNQPQHF	TGTGCCAGCAGCCAAGATTCCAATCAGCCCCAGCATTTT
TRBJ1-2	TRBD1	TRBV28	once	CASKSGDRGHGYTF	TGTGCCAGTAAATCAGGGGACAGGGGACATGGCTACACCTTC
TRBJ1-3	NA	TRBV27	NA	CASSLSRSSGNTIYF	TGTGCCAGCAGTTTATCGAGGAGCTCTGGAAACACCATATATTTT
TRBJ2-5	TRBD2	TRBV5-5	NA	CASSLIGGRQETQYF	TGTGCCAGCAGCCTGATCGGCGGGAGACAAGAGACCCAGTACTTC
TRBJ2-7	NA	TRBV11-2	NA	CASSLGATYEQYF	TGTGCCAGCAGCTTAGGGGCAACCTACGAGCAGTACTTC
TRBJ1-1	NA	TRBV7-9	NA	CASSSAWNTEAFF	TGTGCCAGCAGTTCAGCGTGGAACACTGAAGCTTTCTTT
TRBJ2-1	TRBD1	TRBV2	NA	CASSLGGTGGDEQFF	TGTGCCAGCAGTCTAGGGGGAACAGGGGGCGATGAGCAGTTCTTC